These 5 T cell receptor beta chains came from one sample sequenced in a study of T cell responses to AZD1222 COVID-19 vaccine. Profiling relied on immunoSEQ multiplex PCR, and the TCRdb table lists in-frame clones only, not all of them. This table has around 160,000 clones, approximately 90% appearing once. The starting material was peripheral blood, obtained on day 0 of MenACWY control vaccination. These receptors originate from an adult in good health.

The rearrangement uses TRBV5-8 and TRBJ2-7; D possibly corresponds to TRBD1 (6 bases). This CDR3 has 14 amino acids. The V gene lost 7 bases and the J gene lost 5 bases, with 19 bases spanning the gap. CDR1 and CDR2 from the germline V gene are SGHTS and YDEGEE. The CDR3 coding sequence is TGTGCCAGCGGCGACTTGGGGGCACTGCACGAGCAGTACTTC. As protein: CASGDLGALHEQYF.

The V and J genes are TRBV4-1 and TRBJ2-1; 10 bases align to TRBD2. Germline V gene data show CDR1 as MGHRA and CDR2 as YSYEKL. The CDR3 has 18 residues. The J segment lost 7 bases and the V segment lost 0 bases, leaving 12 bases of the junction unmatched. CDR3 sequence: CASSQEGEGASGGNEQFF. DNA of the CDR3: TGCGCCAGCAGCCAAGAGGGAGAAGGGGCTAGCGGGGGTAATGAGCAGTTCTTC.

The genes are TRBV18 and TRBJ2-7, with 9 nucleotides matching TRBD2. V lost 5 bases, J lost 0 bases, and 8 bases stayed unmatched. The CDR3 totals 16 residues. CDR1 and CDR2 (germline): KGHSH, LQKENI. The CDR3 loop reads CASSSKTSGLSYEQYF. The CDR3 DNA sequence: TGTGCCAGCTCATCGAAGACTAGCGGTCTCTCCTACGAGCAGTACTTC. Together with reference TRBV18 and TRBJ2-7, the CDR3 gives the full variable domain: NAGVMQNPRHLVRRRGQEARLRCSPMKGHSHVYWYRQLPEEGLKFMVYLQKENIIDESGMPKERFSAEFPKEGPSILRIQQVVRGDSAAYFCASSSKTSGLSYEQYFGPGTRLTVT.

This clone was found a few times. The genes are TRBV3-1 (or the pseudogene TRBV3-2) and TRBJ1-1; D is unresolved. Germline V gives CDR1 LGHDT, CDR2 YNNKEL (reference sequence). This CDR3 has 16 amino acids. V shed 0 bases and J shed 2 bases, with 13 bases lying between them. CDR3 in amino acids: CASSQDLLRPNTEAFF. The CDR3 DNA follows: TGTGCCAGCAGCCAAGATCTCCTAAGGCCAAACACTGAAGCTTTCTTT.

J is TRBJ1-6 and V is TRBV5-1, with D perhaps matching TRBD1 (5 bases). This CDR3 has 13 residues. Per the germline V gene, CDR1 is SGHRS and CDR2 is YFSETQ. Trimming took off 7 bases at V and 8 bases at J, with 13 bases between the two ends. The CDR3 loop reads CASRPGGDSPLHF. CDR3 bases: TGCGCCAGCCGTCCGGGGGGAGATTCACCCCTCCACTTT.